Listed below are T cell receptor beta chains from one sample, sequenced in a study of preoperative IRX-2 immunotherapy in early breast cancer. The data were produced by immunoSEQ multiplex PCR, yet TCRdb's version contains in-frame clones alone and is incomplete. This sample yields roughly 30,000 clones, of which over 65% are seen a single time; less than 3.5% belongs to the top ten. This sample was obtained from a patient treated with IRX-2 immunotherapy. These TCRs come from a human donor with breast cancer. Both conserved end residues are part of each CDR3. Clone size, where shown, is once, few, many, or a class for clones that have expanded.

NA	TRBV7-6	15	TRBJ2-7	CASSPHSGTDFRRYF
NA	TRBV29-1	13	TRBJ2-2	CSVEVRAAGELFF
few	TRBV19	14	TRBJ2-2	CASRFGFGVGELFF
NA	TRBV11-3	14	TRBJ2-5	CASRGDSAWGTQYF
few	TRBV6-8	15	TRBJ1-2	CASSYGGRSVDGYTF
once	TRBV18	14	TRBJ1-2	CASSPNTPYYGYTF
NA	TRBV28	12	TRBJ2-7	CASWGNSYEQYF
NA	TRBV28	13	TRBJ2-2	CASTGTPGGELFF
NA	TRBV5-1	14	TRBJ2-3	CASSLEGDADTQYF
NA	TRBV14	14	TRBJ2-1	CASSQSSSYNEQFF
NA	TRBV6-8	15	TRBJ1-1	CASSYSGGRNTEAFF
NA	TRBV11-3	15	TRBJ2-1	CASSRGLAGRYEQFF
NA	TRBV19	14	TRBJ1-1	CASSIGQGLAGAFF
NA	TRBV16	13	TRBJ2-2	CASSPQGTGELFF
NA	TRBV7-1	14	TRBJ2-7	CASSLTPVGYEQYF
NA	TRBV11-3	16	TRBJ2-1	CASSVDRGLAYNEQFF
NA	TRBV14	17	TRBJ2-6	CASSTTLTGSGANVLTF
NA	TRBV6-8	15	TRBJ2-2	CASSVDRRNTGELFF
once	TRBV30	14	TRBJ2-3	CAWELRQGADTQYF
NA	TRBV19	13	TRBJ2-7	CASSSPGSYEQYF
NA	TRBV5-1	14	TRBJ2-2	CATRTGANTGELFF
NA	TRBV18	18	TRBJ2-1	CASSRLAEAIGEANEQFF
NA	TRBV28	14	TRBJ1-1	CASSLIEVNTEAFF
NA	TRBV6-8	14	TRBJ2-1	CASTWDSNNDEQFF
NA	TRBV7-4	13	TRBJ2-1	CASSSSDFSKPFF
NA	TRBV6-8	13	TRBJ1-5	CASSRQGMQPQHF
NA	TRBV5-1	16	TRBJ2-7	CASSPGLAGTSYEQYF